Presented here are 2 T cell receptor beta chains from one specimen sequenced in a study of blood T cell repertoires in COVID-19 (dated by TCRdb to the early 2020s). Library preparation employed the immunoSEQ multiplex PCR assay. As stored in TCRdb, this immuneACCESS dataset retains in-frame rearrangements with V and J assigned. A fraction of the clones does not appear; measured against another copy, unresolved V genes explain less than half of the discrepancy, and the remainder lacks a known reason. In all, the sample holds over 250,000 clones, and about 89% of those were seen once. Less than 3% of the sample rests with the top ten. Sequenced material: PBMCs or T cells enriched from blood (not recorded which). These receptors came from a woman under 30 who had recovered from COVID-19.

The V gene is TRBV7-9, the J gene TRBJ2-1; TRBD2 might be the D (5 bases). Germline CDR1 reads SEHNR; CDR2 reads FQNEAQ (reference sequence). The CDR3 is 14 residues long. Trimming took 1 base from V and 5 from J, leaving 9 bases between them. This chain's CDR3 is CASSLVDGNNEQFF. The CDR3 DNA sequence: TGTGCCAGCAGCTTAGTTGACGGGAACAATGAGCAGTTCTTC.

The rearrangement joins TRBV27 to TRBJ2-2, with D tentatively TRBD2 (5 bases). The CDR3 covers 12 residues. The V gene's germline CDR1 is MNHEY and CDR2 SMNVEV (reference sequence). Trimming removed 5 bases from V and 4 bases from J, with 5 bases in between. CDR3 in amino acids: CASSRGTGELFF. The DNA for the CDR3 is TGTGCCAGCAGTCGGGGCACCGGGGAGCTGTTTTTT.